The 18 T cell receptor beta chains below all came from one sample that was sequenced in a study of spatial heterogeneity in lung cancer. Indicated time point: sample taken at primary tumor resection. No cognate antigen is known for these TCRs. TCRdb re-analysed the 5' RACE reads in MiXCR, keeping a single row per CDR3 protein. The table includes over 15,000 distinct CDR3 sequences, approximately 6.2% detected once. Whole-study results and caveats: Intratumoral expanded alpha and beta TCR counts were found to track tumor mutation counts.

Sequencing was performed on lung tumor tissue, taken at surgery. The source is a female donor with early-stage non-small cell lung cancer.

This clonotype occurred many times. The gene calls are TRBV20-1 and TRBJ1-2; a possible D gene is TRBD1 (6 bases). The CDR3 contains 13 residues. Per germline, CDR1 DFQATT and CDR2 SNEGSKA (reference sequence). V shed 7 bases and J shed 3 bases, with 15 bases lying between them. DNA of the CDR3: TGCAGTGGATATAGACAGGAACACTATGGCTACACCTTC. Its translation is CSGYRQEHYGYTF.

The table lists this clonotype with many counts. V usage is TRBV4-1 and J usage is TRBJ2-3; 11 bases are a match to TRBD2. Unmatched junction bases numbered 12, after V lost 4 bases and J lost 6 bases. The CDR3 spans 17 residues. CDR1 MGHRA and CDR2 YSYEKL come from the germline V gene. CDR3 sequence reads: CASSRGGSGGAGDTQYF. The CDR3 DNA reads TGCGCCAGCAGCCGGGGCGGTAGCGGGGGGGCCGGGGATACGCAGTATTTT.

Many counts were recorded for this clonotype. The chain combines TRBV5-4 with TRBJ1-1, with D possibly being TRBD1 (6 bases). Germline V gives CDR1 SGHNT, CDR2 YYREEE (reference sequence). This CDR3 region has 17 residues. The V end lost 0 bases, the J end lost 0 bases, and 15 bases lay between the germline ends. In DNA form, the CDR3 reads TGTGCCAGCAGCTTGGGTATCGGGGGCAAGATGAACACTGAAGCTTTCTTT. Protein product: CASSLGIGGKMNTEAFF.

This clonotype was counted ten times or more. The V and J genes are TRBV6-6 and TRBJ1-2; D ambiguous. Trimming took 4 bases from V and 0 from J, leaving 6 bases between them. Germline V gene data show CDR1 as MNHNY and CDR2 as SVGAGI (reference sequence). CDR3 length: 13 residues. CDR3 loop: CASSLDPNYGYTF. DNA for the CDR3: TGTGCCAGCAGTTTGGACCCTAACTATGGCTACACCTTC.

This clonotype was detected many times. The chain joins TRBV5-4 to TRBJ2-4; tentative D call: TRBD2 (6 bases). The V and J ends lost 2 bases and 7 bases respectively, with 13 bases between them. This CDR3 spans 14 amino acids. Germline CDR1 reads SGHNT; CDR2 reads YYREEE (reference sequence). CDR3: CASSFTGTQNIQYF. As DNA, the CDR3 is TGTGCCAGCAGCTTTACCGGGACTCAGAACATTCAGTACTTC.

This clonotype was detected ten times or more. This rearrangement joins TRBV20-1 to TRBJ2-3; D is uncertain. V was pared by 0 bases and J by 1 base, with 11 bases between. Germline V gene data show CDR1 as DFQATT and CDR2 as SNEGSKA (reference sequence). CDR3 length: 15 residues. The CDR3, as DNA: TGCAGTGCTAGAGATCAAAACGAGGGCACAGATACGCAGTATTTT. Its translation: CSARDQNEGTDTQYF.

This clonotype has only a few counts. This chain uses TRBV20-1 with TRBJ2-7, with 8 positions matching TRBD1. CDR3 length: 17 residues. The germline CDR1 and CDR2 sequences are DFQATT and SNEGSKA (reference sequence). Losses at the gene ends were 2 bases for V and 0 bases for J; bases not matched to a gene: 12. CDR3 nucleotides: TGCAGTGCTAGACTGACAGGGGCGCTCGAAGTCTCCTACGAGCAGTACTTC. Translated, it gives CSARLTGALEVSYEQYF.

The chain recombines TRBV27 with TRBJ2-5; TRBD2 aligns across 7 bases. Germline V gene sequence: CDR1 MNHEY, CDR2 SMNVEV (reference sequence). V shed 1 base, J shed 3 bases, and the junction held 2 bases outside the gene matches. The CDR3 extends over 14 amino acids. CDR3 region: CASSLLGGEETQYF. The CDR3 DNA reads TGTGCCAGCAGTTTATTGGGGGGGGAAGAGACCCAGTACTTC.

This clonotype was observed at least ten times. V gene TRBV12-3 or TRBV12-4 combines with J gene TRBJ1-1, with D possibly TRBD1 on 6 matching bases. Trimming left V 6 bases short and J 2 bases short, with 13 bases between. CDR3 length equals 14 residues. CDR3 DNA: TGTGCCAGCAGCGCCCAACAGGGTAACACTGAAGCTTTCTTT. Translating gives CASSAQQGNTEAFF.

This clonotype was counted many times. The rearrangement joins TRBV12-3 or TRBV12-4 to TRBJ2-1, with 13 bases aligning to TRBD2. The CDR3 covers 15 residues. Trimming at V came to 6 bases and at J to 7 bases, leaving 6 bases not matched to a gene. The CDR3 DNA follows: TGTGCCAGCAGCCCCGGACTAGCGGGGGTTAATGAGCAGTTCTTC. This encodes CASSPGLAGVNEQFF.

This clonotype was found many times. The rearrangement uses TRBV1 and TRBJ2-5; the table names TRBD1, a call not compared with the DNA. TRBV1 represents a pseudogene. This CDR3 region has 14 residues. In DNA, the CDR3 is TGCACCAGCAGCCAAGACGAGGGGTTAGAGACCCAGTACTTC. Translated: CTSSQDEGLETQYF.

This clonotype was observed a single time. The chain carries TRBV15 and TRBJ1-2, with D tentatively TRBD1 (5 bases). The V end was cut by 2 bases, the J end by 6 bases, with 10 bases between. This CDR3 spans 13 amino acids. The germline gives CDR1 LNHNV, CDR2 YYDKDF (reference sequence). For the CDR3, the DNA is TGTGCCACCAGCAGACAGGGAGGGGATGGCTACACCTTC. Protein sequence: CATSRQGGDGYTF. Combining the CDR3 with reference TRBV15 and TRBJ1-2 gives the whole variable domain DAMVIQNPRYQVTQFGKPVTLSCSQTLNHNVMYWYQQKSSQAPKLLFHYYDKDFNNEADTPDNFQSRRPNTSFCFLDIRSPGLGDTAMYLCATSRQGGDGYTFGSGTRLTVV.

Within the sample, this clonotype is medium-sized. DNA for the CDR3: TGTGCCAGCAGCTTAGGCCTCCAGAGCTCTGGAAACACCATATATTTT. Residues: CASSLGLQSSGNTIYF. This chain connects TRBV13 to TRBJ1-3; unclear D gene. Between the trimmed V and J ends, which lost 0 bases and 0 bases, there was a span of 9 bases. The CDR3 totals 16 residues. Germline CDR1 reads PRHDT; CDR2 reads FYEKMQ (reference sequence).

This clonotype was detected many times. This chain joins TRBV7-9 and TRBJ2-7; 7 bases align to TRBD1. Germline V gene sequence: CDR1 SEHNR, CDR2 FQNEAQ (reference sequence). J was trimmed by 5 bases and V by 0 bases; bases with no gene match: 4. The CDR3 runs 14 residues. The CDR3 coding sequence is TGTGCCAGCAGCTTAGCCACCGGACAGGACGAGCAGTACTTC. Translated, it gives CASSLATGQDEQYF.

This clonotype came up many times. DNA of the CDR3: TGTGCCAGCAGTCGGGGGACAGCCGCACCCCAGCATTTT. Translated, it gives CASSRGTAAPQHF. The J gene is TRBJ1-5, the V gene TRBV2; 7 bases agree with TRBD1. The CDR3 runs 13 residues. Germline CDR1 and CDR2: SNHLY and FYNNEI. The junction had 8 bases not matched to a gene; V was cut back by 5 bases and J by 10 bases.

This clonotype occurred many times. V usage is TRBV28 and J usage is TRBJ2-1; 8 bases align to TRBD2. The germline CDR1 and CDR2 sequences are MDHEN and SYDVKM. V dropped 7 bases and J dropped 7; count of bases not matched to a gene: 12. The CDR3 is made up of 15 amino acids. The CDR3 nucleotides read TGTGCCAGCACCCAGCCGGGGGGGGCACGGAATGAGCAGTTCTTC. Translated: CASTQPGGARNEQFF.

The J gene is TRBJ2-1, the V gene TRBV7-3; 8 bases map to TRBD2. With 5 bases clipped from V and 6 bases from J, the junction kept 18 bases outside the gene matches. The CDR3 length is 18 residues. CDR1 and CDR2 from the germline V gene are SGHTA and FQGTGA. The CDR3 sequence is CASSALAGGPGTFNEQFF. The CDR3 DNA reads TGTGCCAGCAGCGCCCTAGCGGGCGGTCCCGGTACTTTCAATGAGCAGTTCTTC.

In this sample, this clonotype turned up many times. The chain recombines TRBV29-1 with TRBJ2-5, with 12 bases that match TRBD1. CDR1 and CDR2 (germline): SQVTM, ANQGSEA. The CDR3 contains 15 residues. J lost 0 bases, V lost 4 bases, and 3 bases had no gene match. In DNA form, the CDR3 reads TGCAGCGTTGCCGGGACAGGGGGCTACCAAGAGACCCAGTACTTC. It codes for CSVAGTGGYQETQYF.